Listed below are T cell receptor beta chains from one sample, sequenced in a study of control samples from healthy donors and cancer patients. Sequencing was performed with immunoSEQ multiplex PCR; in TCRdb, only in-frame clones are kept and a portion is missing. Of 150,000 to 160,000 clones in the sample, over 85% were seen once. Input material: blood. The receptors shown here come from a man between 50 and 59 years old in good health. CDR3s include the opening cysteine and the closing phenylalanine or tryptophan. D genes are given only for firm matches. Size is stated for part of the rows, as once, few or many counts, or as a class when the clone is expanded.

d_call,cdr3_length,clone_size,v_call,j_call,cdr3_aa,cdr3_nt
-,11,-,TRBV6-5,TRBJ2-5,CASSPQKTQYF,TGTGCCAGCAGTCCCCAGAAGACCCAGTACTTC
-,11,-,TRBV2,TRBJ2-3,CASSGGGVQYF,TGTGCCAGCAGTGGGGGAGGTGTGCAGTATTTT
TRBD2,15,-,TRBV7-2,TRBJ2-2,CASRPSGSGTGELFF,TGTGCCAGCAGGCCTAGCGGGAGTGGCACCGGGGAGCTGTTTTTT
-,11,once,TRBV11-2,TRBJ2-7,CASREMGEQYF,TGTGCCAGCAGGGAAATGGGCGAGCAGTACTTC
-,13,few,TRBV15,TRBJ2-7,CATSGAFLYEQYF,TGTGCCACCAGCGGGGCCTTTCTGTACGAGCAGTACTTC
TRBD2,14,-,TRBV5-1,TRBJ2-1,CASSLVLAGGEQFF,TGCGCCAGCAGCTTGGTACTAGCGGGAGGTGAGCAGTTCTTC
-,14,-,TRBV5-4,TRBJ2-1,CASSLAGDYNEQFF,TGTGCCAGCAGCTTGGCGGGGGACTACAATGAGCAGTTCTTC
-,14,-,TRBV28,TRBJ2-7,CASKGSGVAYEQYF,TGTGCCAGCAAGGGATCCGGGGTGGCCTACGAGCAGTACTTC
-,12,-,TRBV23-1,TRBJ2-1,CAKPGVYGEQFF,TGCGCCAAACCGGGGGTCTACGGTGAGCAGTTCTTC
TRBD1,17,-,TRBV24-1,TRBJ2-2,CATSAPDRGRYAGELFF,TGTGCCACCAGTGCTCCCGACAGGGGGCGGTATGCGGGGGAGCTGTTTTTT
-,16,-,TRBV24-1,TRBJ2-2,CATSDSKRGGTGELFF,TGTGCCACCAGTGATTCCAAACGAGGGGGGACCGGGGAGCTGTTTTTT
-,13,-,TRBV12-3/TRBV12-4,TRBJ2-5,CASSLTAVETQYF,TGTGCCAGCAGTTTGACTGCGGTGGAGACCCAGTACTTC
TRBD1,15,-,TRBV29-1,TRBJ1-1,CSVESGYRGFTEAFF,TGCAGCGTTGAATCGGGGTACAGGGGCTTCACTGAAGCTTTCTTT
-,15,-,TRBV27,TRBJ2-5,CASSLSADLQETQYF,TGTGCCAGCAGTTTATCAGCGGACCTCCAAGAGACCCAGTACTTC
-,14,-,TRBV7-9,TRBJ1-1,CASSLLGIGTEAFF,TGTGCCAGCAGCTTATTGGGGATCGGCACTGAAGCTTTCTTT
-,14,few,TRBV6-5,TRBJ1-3,CASSSANSGNTIYF,TGTGCCAGCAGTTCGGCAAACTCTGGAAACACCATATATTTT
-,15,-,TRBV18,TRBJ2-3,CASSRLRADADTQYF,TGTGCCAGCTCGCGACTCCGGGCGGACGCAGATACGCAGTATTTT
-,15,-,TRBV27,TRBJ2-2,CASSLYFMNTGELFF,TGTGCCAGCAGTTTATATTTTATGAACACCGGGGAGCTGTTTTTT
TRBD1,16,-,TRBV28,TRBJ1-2,CASSLPGQGESLGYTF,TGTGCCAGCAGTTTACCGGGACAGGGTGAATCTCTTGGCTACACCTTC
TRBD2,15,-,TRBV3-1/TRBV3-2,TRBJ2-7,CASSQLPGLAGQQYF,TGTGCCAGCAGCCAACTTCCGGGACTAGCGGGACAGCAGTACTTC
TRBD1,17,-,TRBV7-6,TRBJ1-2,CASSLAGGTGSNYGYTF,TGTGCCAGCAGCTTAGCAGGAGGGACAGGGTCTAACTATGGCTACACCTTC
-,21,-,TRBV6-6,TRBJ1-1,CASSLYHLFGAAGKVNTEAFF,TGTGCCAGCAGTCTATACCATCTTTTCGGGGCCGCGGGAAAAGTGAACACTGAAGCTTTCTTT
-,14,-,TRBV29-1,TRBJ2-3,CSASRDFNTDTQYF,TGCAGCGCGTCCAGGGACTTCAACACAGATACGCAGTATTTT
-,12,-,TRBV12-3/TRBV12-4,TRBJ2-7,CASTLRSYEQYF,TGTGCCAGCACCCTTAGATCCTACGAGCAGTACTTC
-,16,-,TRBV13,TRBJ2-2,CASSSRRASNTGELFF,TGTGCCAGCAGCTCGCGGAGGGCCTCGAACACCGGGGAGCTGTTTTTT
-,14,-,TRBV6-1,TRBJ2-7,CASSEAAQSYEQYF,TGTGCCAGCAGTGAAGCCGCGCAGTCCTACGAGCAGTACTTC
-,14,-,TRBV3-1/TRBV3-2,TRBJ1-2,CASSQPGLGYGYTF,TGTGCCAGCAGCCAACCGGGACTTGGGTATGGCTACACCTTC
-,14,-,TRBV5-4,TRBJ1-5,CASSFEGGNQPQHF,TGTGCCAGCAGCTTCGAGGGGGGCAATCAGCCCCAGCATTTT
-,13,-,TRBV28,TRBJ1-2,CASSLYLTDGYTF,TGTGCCAGCAGTTTATACCTGACAGATGGCTACACCTTC
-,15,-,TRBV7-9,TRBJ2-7,CASSLEGGPSYEQYF,TGTGCCAGCAGCTTAGAAGGCGGGCCCTCCTACGAGCAGTACTTC
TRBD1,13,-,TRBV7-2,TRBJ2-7,CASSLGQGDGQYF,TGTGCCAGCAGCTTAGGGCAGGGGGATGGGCAGTACTTC
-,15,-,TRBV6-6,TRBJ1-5,CASSYYRDSNQPQHF,TGTGCCAGCAGTTACTACCGGGACAGCAATCAGCCCCAGCATTTT
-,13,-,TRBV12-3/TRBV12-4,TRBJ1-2,CASSLAGAYGYTF,TGTGCCAGCAGTTTAGCCGGGGCCTATGGCTACACCTTC
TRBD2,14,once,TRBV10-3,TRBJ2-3,CAIAGTSSSDTQYF,TGTGCCATCGCCGGGACTAGCAGTTCAGATACGCAGTATTTT
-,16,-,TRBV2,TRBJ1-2,CASSVGQGSSNYGYTF,TGTGCCAGCAGTGTTGGGCAGGGCTCGTCTAACTATGGCTACACCTTC
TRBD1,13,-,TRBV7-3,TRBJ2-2,CASGAGGTGELFF,TGTGCCAGCGGGGCAGGGGGTACCGGGGAGCTGTTTTTT
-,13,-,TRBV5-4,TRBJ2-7,CASSLTRVGEQYF,TGTGCCAGCAGCTTGACTAGAGTAGGCGAGCAGTACTTC
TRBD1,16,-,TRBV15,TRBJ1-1,CATSNGRDRGNTEAFF,TGTGCCACCAGCAACGGCCGGGACAGGGGGAACACTGAAGCTTTCTTT
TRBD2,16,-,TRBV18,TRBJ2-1,CASSSGTSGLGNEQFF,TGTGCCAGCTCATCCGGAACTAGCGGGTTGGGGAACGAGCAGTTCTTC
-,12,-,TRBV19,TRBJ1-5,CATAFLNQPQHF,TGTGCCACAGCCTTTTTAAATCAGCCCCAGCATTTT
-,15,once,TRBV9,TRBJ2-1,CASSVGRGSYNEQFF,TGTGCCAGCAGCGTAGGGAGGGGGTCCTACAATGAGCAGTTCTTC
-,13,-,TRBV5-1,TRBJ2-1,CASSLYLENEQFF,TGCGCCAGCAGCTTGTATTTGGAAAATGAGCAGTTCTTC
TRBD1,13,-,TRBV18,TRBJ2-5,CASSRQGGETQYF,TGTGCCAGCTCTAGACAGGGTGGAGAGACCCAGTACTTC
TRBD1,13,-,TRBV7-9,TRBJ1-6,CASRGTDNSPLHF,TGTGCCAGCAGGGGGACAGATAATTCACCCCTCCACTTT
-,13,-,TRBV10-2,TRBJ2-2,CASSELSTGELFF,TGCGCCAGCAGTGAACTAAGTACCGGGGAGCTGTTTTTT
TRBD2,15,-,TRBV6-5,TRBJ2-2,CASIPGLLTTGELFF,TGTGCCAGCATTCCGGGACTACTCACCACCGGGGAGCTGTTTTTT
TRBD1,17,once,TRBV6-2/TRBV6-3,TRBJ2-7,CASSYSIRTGYSYEQYF,TGTGCCAGCAGTTACTCGATTAGGACAGGATACTCCTACGAGCAGTACTTC
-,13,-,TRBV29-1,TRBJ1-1,CSVWKDMNTEAFF,TGCAGCGTTTGGAAGGATATGAACACTGAAGCTTTCTTT